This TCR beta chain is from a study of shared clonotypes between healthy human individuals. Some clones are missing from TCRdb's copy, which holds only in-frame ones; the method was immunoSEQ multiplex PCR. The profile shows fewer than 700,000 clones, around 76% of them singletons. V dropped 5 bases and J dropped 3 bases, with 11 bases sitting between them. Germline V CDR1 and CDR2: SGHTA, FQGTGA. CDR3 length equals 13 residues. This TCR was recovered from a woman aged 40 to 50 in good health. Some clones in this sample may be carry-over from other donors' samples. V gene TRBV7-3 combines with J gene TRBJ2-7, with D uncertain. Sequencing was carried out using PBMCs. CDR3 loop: CASSERTGYEQYF. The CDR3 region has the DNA TGTGCCAGCAGCGAACGGACGGGCTACGAGCAGTACTTC.